The entry below describes one TCR beta chain. It has no known antigen specificity. Base qualities are missing; no much larger clone stands one base away. These data come from a study of blood T cell repertoires in COVID-19 (TCRdb year 2020). At the level of the whole study: Collaborator samples came from the United States, Italy and Spain and covered acute and convalescent phases of COVID-19. The material from the prospective study consisted of cDNA or gDNA derived from T cells, B-cell-depleted T cells, or PBMCs. The repertoires were released in a freely available public database meant as a resource for research on the immune response to SARS-CoV-2. HLA class I and class II types, where available, came from metadata supplied by the sample provider rather than from assay-based typing. Samples came from the ongoing ImmuneRACE study (first 160 participants) plus 1,254 subjects from 6 global collaborators. Subjects who had been exposed to COVID-19, were actively infected with it, or had recovered from it provided the deeply sampled blood TCRbeta repertoires that made up the dataset. Nearly every sample came with metadata listing a de-identified subject ID, COVID-19 status, age in years and sex.

The investigation overall reported the following: The quantity of clinical and demographic metadata differed by source and by participant and was supplied without curation.

The immunoSEQ Assay, a bias-controlled multiplex PCR, was used to amplify TCRbeta CDR3 regions from genomic DNA. Processing in the source paper ran as follows. The number of nucleated cells in each sample was estimated from the amplification of reference gene primers within the assay. To quantify the absolute abundance of each unique TCRbeta CDR3 rearrangement, sequence reads were collapsed and filtered. Productive Simpson clonality was computed per sample as the square root of Simpson's diversity index over productive rearrangements. TCRdb provides this immuneACCESS table in a form limited to in-frame rearrangements. Some clones are lacking; in checked studies, under half of them reflect an unresolved V gene, and why the rest are absent is not known. Clone size and V and J calls were adopted from that table, with D and trimming inferred from the DNA. The sample has about 330,000 clones on record, approximately 90% of them singletons. The ten top clones hold more than 3% of the sample.

The germline V gene encodes CDR1 MNHEY and CDR2 SVGEGT. Spanning cysteine to phenylalanine, the CDR3 consists of 18 amino acids. This entry keeps only the CDR3 DNA: 54 bases, framed from base 1. V lost 6 bases and J lost 5 bases, and the count of bases not matched to a germline gene is 13. Collaborating institutions collected whole blood in K2EDTA tubes following their own protocols. Collaborator samples were shipped for TCRbeta analysis as frozen whole blood, isolated PBMCs, or DNA extracted from either sample type. The receptor comes from a woman aged 45-60 years with active or convalescent COVID-19. The V and J segments used are TRBV6-2 or TRBV6-3 and TRBJ2-5, and TRBD2 aligns with 15 junction nucleotides. Source material: peripheral blood. The CDR3 has the sequence CASSHYPGLAGGRETQYF. The DNA sequence is as follows: TGTGCCAGCAGCCACTACCCCGGACTAGCGGGGGGGCGGGAGACCCAGTACTTC.